Below, 18 T cell receptor beta chains from the same sample are listed, as sequenced in a study of technical replicates of blood from four donors. TCRdb keeps only in-frame clones here, not all; method: immunoSEQ multiplex PCR. The sample records around 100,000 clones, about 95% being singletons. Sample: T cells isolated from PBMCs. These TCRs come from a human donor in good health.

This rearrangement joins TRBV30 to TRBJ1-3; no definite D call. The germline V and J ends were trimmed by 3 bases and 0 bases, with 6 bases remaining between them. Per germline, CDR1 GTSNPN and CDR2 SVGIG (reference sequence). CDR3 length: 13 amino acids. For the CDR3, the DNA is TGTGCCTGGAGAAGCTCCTCTGGAAACACCATATATTTT. Its translation is CAWRSSSGNTIYF.

This chain links TRBV4-3 with TRBJ1-1; D not resolved. Between the trimmed V and J ends, which lost 3 bases and 4 bases, there was a span of 12 bases. The CDR3 has 14 residues. In germline, CDR1 is LGHNA, CDR2 YSLEER. CDR3 DNA: TGCGCCAGCAGCCACCACAACGGAGGCACTGAAGCTTTCTTT. It yields the protein CASSHHNGGTEAFF.

The gene calls are TRBV20-1 and TRBJ1-1; D not resolved. The CDR3 runs 11 residues. V lost 5 bases to trimming and J lost 10 bases, with 14 bases between them. From germline, CDR1 is DFQATT and CDR2 SNEGSKA (reference sequence). CDR3 amino acids: CSASEPPRAFF. CDR3 nucleotides: TGCAGTGCTTCGGAGCCACCGAGAGCTTTCTTT.

The chain carries TRBV5-8 and TRBJ1-2; the D gene is possibly TRBD1 (5 bases). Between the trimmed V and J ends, which lost 0 bases and 4 bases, there was a span of 13 bases. CDR3 length: 15 amino acids. CDR1 and CDR2 (germline): SGHTS, YDEGEE. CDR3 sequence reads: CASSLVSQGGYGYTF. CDR3 DNA: TGTGCCAGCAGCTTGGTCTCGCAGGGAGGCTATGGCTACACCTTC.

V is TRBV10-3 and J is TRBJ2-1, with D tentatively TRBD1 (5 bases). V was clipped by 7 bases and J by 5 bases, with 12 bases between them. Germline V lookup: CDR1 ENHRY, CDR2 SYGVKD. There are 13 residues in the CDR3. The CDR3 nucleotides are TGTGCCATCATGGGGCACTTAAACAATGAGCAGTTCTTC. Translation: CAIMGHLNNEQFF.

This chain links TRBV15 with TRBJ1-3; 7 bases are a match to TRBD1. Looked up from germline, CDR1 is LNHNV and CDR2 is YYDKDF (reference sequence). CDR3 length: 15 amino acids. J was trimmed by 2 bases and V by 1 base; bases with no gene match: 2. The CDR3 nucleotides read TGTGCCACCAGCAGAGGTACAGGGGCTGGAAACACCATATATTTT. As protein: CATSRGTGAGNTIYF.

The chain recombines TRBV7-9 with TRBJ2-7; the D is unclear. There are 11 residues in the CDR3. V was pared by 6 bases and J by 5 bases, with 8 bases between. The germline CDR1 and CDR2 sequences are SEHNR and FQNEAQ (reference sequence). The CDR3 region is CASRGPNEQYF. Written as DNA, the CDR3 is TGTGCCAGCAGGGGCCCCAACGAGCAGTACTTC.

This clone was found once. The same CDR3 also results from other DNA sequences found in this sample. The chain recombines TRBV13 with TRBJ2-5; TRBD2 aligns across 9 bases. This CDR3 is built from 16 residues. V lost 1 base to trimming and J lost 4 bases; unmatched junction nucleotides: 7. The germline V gene encodes CDR1 PRHDT and CDR2 FYEKMQ (reference sequence). DNA for the CDR3: TGTGCCAGCAGCTTAGAGGTTAGCGGGAGACTAGAGACCCAGTACTTC. Its protein is CASSLEVSGRLETQYF.

The J gene is TRBJ1-3, the V gene TRBV29-1; 9 nucleotides line up with TRBD1. The CDR3 length is 13 residues. The V gene's germline CDR1 is SQVTM and CDR2 ANQGSEA. V shed 7 bases and J 4 bases; nucleotides not matched to a gene: 5. CDR3 bases: TGCAGCGCATCCGGGACAGGGGGAAACACCATATATTTT. Its translation: CSASGTGGNTIYF.

This rearrangement joins TRBV5-6 to TRBJ2-7; tentatively, D is TRBD1 (5 bases). V was cut by 3 bases and J by 0 bases, with 7 bases left in between. CDR3 length: 13 residues. Germline-derived CDR1 and CDR2 are SGHDT and YYEEEE. The DNA of the CDR3 is TGTGCCAGCAGCTACGACAGCTCCTACGAGCAGTACTTC. Translation gives CASSYDSSYEQYF.

V and J are TRBV2 and TRBJ2-5; TRBD1 aligns across 8 bases. The CDR3 totals 12 residues. The germline CDR1 and CDR2 sequences are SNHLY and FYNNEI. V lost 5 bases to trimming and J lost 5 bases; unmatched junction nucleotides: 1. CDR3 region: CASSTGGETQYF. In DNA form, the CDR3 reads TGTGCCAGCAGTACAGGGGGGGAGACCCAGTACTTC.

The chain couples TRBV4-3 to TRBJ2-5; 7 bases fit TRBD1. The CDR3 is 15 residues long. V lost 4 bases and J lost 4; bases outside the gene matches: 9. The germline gives CDR1 LGHNA, CDR2 YSLEER. As DNA, the CDR3 is TGCGCCAGCAGCCCGTATGACAGGGTAGGAGAGACCCAGTACTTC. Amino acids: CASSPYDRVGETQYF.

J is TRBJ1-4 and V is TRBV29-1; 7 positions match TRBD1. The germline gives CDR1 SQVTM, CDR2 ANQGSEA. The CDR3 loop spans 13 amino acids. J lost 8 bases, V lost 1 base, and 4 bases had no gene match. CDR3 sequence: CSVEVGTDEKLFF. The CDR3 DNA follows: TGCAGCGTTGAAGTTGGGACAGACGAAAAACTGTTTTTT. The variable domain in full, with the rest retrieved from reference TRBV29-1 and TRBJ1-4, is SAVISQKPSRDICQRGTSLTIQCQVDSQVTMMFWYRQQPGQSLTLIATANQGSEATYESGFVIDKFPISRPNLTFSTLTVSNMSPEDSSIYLCSVEVGTDEKLFFGSGTQLSVL.

The rearrangement joins TRBV6-5 to TRBJ2-7; perhaps TRBD2 as D (6 bases). The CDR3 is 13 amino acids. The germline V gene has CDR1 MNHEY and CDR2 SVGAGI. Trimming left V 5 bases short and J 6 bases short, with 14 bases between. For the CDR3, the DNA is TGTGCCAGCAGTCCCCCCCCTAGCGCCGAGCAGTACTTC. This encodes CASSPPPSAEQYF.

The genes are TRBV13 and TRBJ2-7; D gene unclear. Per the germline V gene, CDR1 is PRHDT and CDR2 is FYEKMQ (reference sequence). This CDR3 is built from 15 residues. Trimming cost V 2 bases and J 3 bases, with 14 bases left between them. The CDR3 nucleotides read TGTGCCAGCAGCTTACACAGCTACAACCACTACGAGCAGTACTTC. This gives the protein CASSLHSYNHYEQYF.

The chain uses TRBV29-1 and TRBJ1-2; weak D call: TRBD1 (6 bases). The germline V gene encodes CDR1 SQVTM and CDR2 ANQGSEA. With 8 bases removed from V and 6 bases from J, the gap between germline ends came to 16 bases. The CDR3 has 12 amino acids. CDR3 bases: TGCAGCTTGGGGGCAGGGACGCATGGCTACACCTTC. Translating gives CSLGAGTHGYTF.

The CDR3 protein is CASSLLSGKGGELFF. CDR3 bases: TGTGCCAGCAGCTTACTTAGCGGGAAAGGCGGGGAGCTGTTTTTT. The gene calls are TRBV7-6 and TRBJ2-2; 8 bases match TRBD2. Germline V gene sequence: CDR1 SGHVS, CDR2 FNYEAQ. This CDR3 comprises 15 residues. V gave up 2 bases and J gave up 7 bases; unmatched junction bases: 6.

The chain is built from TRBV6-5 and TRBJ1-6; perhaps TRBD1 as D (6 bases). V lost 0 bases and J lost 6, with 12 bases in between. Germline values: CDR1 MNHEY, CDR2 SVGAGI. The CDR3 runs to 16 residues. Written as DNA, the CDR3 is TGTGCCAGCAGTTACTCCTTGGACAGAGCTAATTCACCCCTCCACTTT. Translating it yields CASSYSLDRANSPLHF.